This note documents a single T cell receptor (beta chain) sequence. Trimming removed 4 bases at V and 0 bases at J, with 19 bases between. From germline, CDR1 is MDHEN and CDR2 SYDVKM. This CDR3 comprises 18 residues. The table came from immunoSEQ multiplex PCR; TCRdb's copy has only in-frame clones and leaves some out. The sample contains fewer than 35,000 clones, 80% to 90% of which appear only once. The data are from a study of regulatory and conventional T cells in RAG deficiency. The sample also formed part of further work on regulatory T cells. That report adds: Amplification used 52 TRBV primers and 13 TRBJ primers.

The sample consisted of CD8+ T cells sorted from blood. The V call is TRBV28, the J call TRBJ2-4; perhaps TRBD1 as D (6 bases). The TCR comes from a human donor in good health. The CDR3 DNA follows: TGTGCCAGCAGTTCAATCGTCCGGGACACTTTAGCCAAAAACATTCAGTACTTC. Translating it yields CASSSIVRDTLAKNIQYF.